This T cell receptor beta chain is from a study of cytomegalovirus exposure and HLA in healthy donors (TCRdb year 2017). In the study overall: In an earlier analysis of fewer than 750 of the donors, 276 Gb of sequence data and some 120 million unique TCR beta sequences from about 179 million T cells were reported. An early release covering about 600 HLA-typed donors comprised about 300 gigabases of sequencing data and 85 million to 100 million unique TCR sequences. Of the roughly 400 genotyped donors, 65% to 90% fell in the genetic ancestry cluster associated with self-reported Caucasian donors. The study was designed to test whether signatures of past pathogen exposure could be identified by cataloging public T cell receptors. The T cell repertoires of under 750 subjects were profiled by immunosequencing and related to cytomegalovirus serostatus. In addition to the first cohort of about 650 subjects, a separate validation cohort of 120 different subjects was used. The study combined high-throughput TCR immunosequencing, statistical association of individual TCRs with disease status, and machine learning to predict cytomegalovirus infection status. A later analysis re-analyzed previously published TCR beta repertoires from 600 to 850 donors and added high-resolution HLA genotyping to study TCR occurrence patterns. In the later analysis, no new phenotypic data were used to find candidate immune exposures; instead, reliance was placed on TCR beta sequences and their occurrence across donors. An earlier analysis of 587 of the donors applied high-throughput TCR beta sequencing to assess whether each TCR beta V gene segment acted as functional or pseudogenic. Donor age, sex, ethnicity and CMV serostatus were collected together with the repertoire data. A later genetic analysis used genome-wide SNP genotypes for about 60% of the roughly 670 donors, treating that subset as a discovery cohort. Every repertoire in the discovery cohort had been generated on one and the same sequencing platform. HLA typing included class I and class II loci at four-digit resolution. Typing coverage varied by locus: about 629-640 donors for A, B, C, DRB1 and DQB1; about 520 for DQA1; over 600 for DPA1; under 490 for DPB1. Because of strong linkage in the cohort, four to six DR-DQ haplotypes were treated as single units for association and clustering. Among about 400 genotyped donors of the cohort, an average of around 240,000 unique TCR beta nucleotide sequences was sequenced per donor, of which about 19% were non-productive.

A word on this clone: The clone's antigen remains unknown. Qualities for individual bases were not recorded, and no much larger clone is one base off.

Points the paper makes about the study in general: The sequencing pipeline was judged likely to have produced a cluster of highly shared sequence variants as a technical artifact. An association between a missense DCLRE1C variant and V-gene and J-gene trimming of TCR beta chains was found in a later genetic analysis and replicated in an independent cohort. Because HLA typing was unavailable for some donors at each locus, only the typed subset was used in association tests. In an earlier analysis of approximately 590 of the donors, most TCR beta V segments appeared in productive rearrangements about 87% or about 30% of the time, broadly matching IMGT annotations. The study gave a list of about 150 TCR beta chains associated with cytomegalovirus. The 87-base-pair reads could not distinguish some IMGT-functional V segments, including TRBV6-2 and TRBV6-3, so those segments were excluded. Several of the top co-occurrence clusters appeared to be linked to parvovirus B19, influenza, CMV and Epstein-Barr virus, according to a later analysis. In both the original and validation cohorts, the classifier was reported to diagnose cytomegalovirus status with high specificity and sensitivity. In a later analysis, around 15,000 TCR beta sequences were associated with specific HLA alleles at a false discovery rate of 0.05. In a later analysis, most CMV-associated TCR beta chains were found to appear HLA-restricted, with HLA associations seemingly driven largely by CMV exposure. Immune exposure information for the cohort was limited to CMV serostatus. Only TCR beta chains were sequenced in this cohort, and the absence of alpha or paired-chain data limited detectable features. When HLA alleles, especially DR and DQ, strongly co-occurred, TCR associations were difficult to assign to individual alleles. Correlated functional status among segregating V segments might reflect linkage disequilibrium, but an unknown experimental factor could not be ruled out. A further reported finding was that TCR beta sequences accurately predicted the HLA-A and HLA-B alleles for most subjects in the first cohort. The earlier analysis of almost 600 of the donors excluded roughly 17 rarely observed V segments, including chromosome 9 orphons, because counts were too low. In a later analysis, HLA-associated TCR beta chains were found to be more clonally expanded and to have lower generation probabilities than equally common non-associated chains. Presence/absence analyses assumed roughly uniform sequencing depth across donors, an assumption that may not hold. Most TCR sequences were seen in very few donors, while some public TCRs were found in many individuals. It was suggested by the authors that the approach could potentially be generalized to other disease states and immunological phenotypes. Compared with the approximately 710-donor mean, donors in an Asian-associated ancestry cluster had fewer N-insertions in productive TCRs, according to a later genetic analysis. In vitro tests confirmed that three of the cytomegalovirus-associated TCR beta chains recognize cytomegalovirus antigens. According to a later analysis, TCR association rates differed among HLA loci, with DRB1 alleles showing the most associated TCRs and HLA-C alleles showing the fewest.

Germline trimming: 4 bases from V, 6 bases from J; junction bases outside gene matches: 6. From the germline V gene, CDR1 is MDHEN and CDR2 is SYDVKM. Reading from cysteine to phenylalanine, the CDR3 counts 14 amino acids. Left in the record is the CDR3 DNA by itself, 42 bases read in frame from the first base. In total, 500 to 700 healthy bone marrow donors made up the cohort. At the time of sampling, every cohort member was nominally healthy, though immune exposures that went unrecorded were likely present. The donor was CMV seronegative and was included in the group of about 350 seronegative cohort members. Every donor gave a peripheral blood sample, and the peripheral blood mononuclear cells from that sample were used for TCR beta sequencing. The Qiagen DNeasy Blood Extraction Kit was used to extract genomic DNA from the blood cell samples. Library creation used the immunoSEQ multiplex PCR assay. A mixture of 60 forward primers for TCR Vbeta segments and 13 reverse primers for TCR Jbeta segments was used in the multiplex PCR. The CDR3 region of rearranged TCR beta genes was amplified from genomic DNA by a multiplex PCR assay. Amplified TCR beta libraries were sequenced as 87-base-pair reads on the Illumina HiSeq System. The study's own analysis went as follows. A later analysis tallied around 80 million unique TCR beta chains across the 640 or so repertoires, and around 12 million of those chains were shared by two or more donors. Raw reads were error-corrected and collapsed into unique sequences by a nearest-neighbor algorithm in which closely related sequences were merged to remove PCR and sequencing errors. To assign V, D and J gene segments, CDR3 sequences were aligned to IMGT reference sequences. For a sequence to be retained, a match of at least six nucleotides was required to both a V gene segment and a J gene segment. Rearrangements were classified as productive when the CDR3 lacked stop codons and remained in frame with V and J, and all other rearrangements were classified as non-productive. Following IMGT convention, CDR3 was defined as the stretch from the second conserved V-encoded cysteine to the conserved J-encoded phenylalanine. The earlier analysis of fewer than 750 of the donors excluded sequences that lacked an unambiguous match to a single V gene segment. In an earlier analysis of approximately 560 of the donors, a V segment was called functional when productive rearrangements were above 56.7%, and segregating when the standard deviation between donors exceeded 5%. To diagnose cytomegalovirus status from the catalog of TCR beta chain sequences, a statistical classification framework was built. In a later analysis, TCR nucleotide sequences were compared against IMGT/GENE-DB human TR gene sequences so that V and J genes could be assigned. In a later analysis, CDR3 sequences and most-parsimonious VDJ recombination scenarios were assigned using the TCRdist pipeline. In a later analysis, each TCR beta chain was defined by its CDR3 amino acid sequence together with its V-gene family, and reads without a unique V-gene family were excluded. As a way to deal with suspected cross-contamination and a sequencing artifact, a later analysis dropped 450 to 700 nucleotide sequences that were highly shared and had low generation probability. In a later analysis, a clonal expansion index was calculated for each public chain from normalized within-repertoire ranks of inferred template counts. In a later analysis, generation probabilities were computed with a VDJ recombination model fitted to out-of-frame rearrangements, and the resulting probabilities were checked against IGoR. In a later analysis, hypergeometric tests were used to score TCR-TCR, TCR-HLA and TCR-CMV co-occurrence, with a repertoire-size bias correction applied to TCR pairs. A later analysis estimated false discovery rates by permuting HLA or CMV assignments 20 times. In a later analysis, co-occurring TCRs were grouped using DBSCAN, with TCRdist sequence similarity added in when clustering inside HLA-allele-positive subsets. Repertoires with fewer than 30,000 or more than 120,000 public chains were left out of co-occurrence clustering, as were about five repertoires with anomalous nucleotide sharing. TCRdb holds this immuneACCESS table with in-frame rearrangements only. Some clones are missing; in checked studies, unresolved V genes explain under half, and the rest has no known cause. V, J and clone size derive from that table, while D and trimming were established from the DNA sequence. This sample lists over 85,000 clones; 69% were detected once. The biggest ten clones account for 1.2% of the sample.

This TCR was recovered from a female donor in good health and CMV-seronegative. The specimen was PBMCs. The chain is assembled from TRBV28 and TRBJ1-5, with TRBD1 identical over 7 junction bases. The DNA sequence is given as TGTGCCAGCAGTTGGGGGCAGGGGGTTCAGCCCCAGCATTTT. This translates into CASSWGQGVQPQHF.